This T cell receptor (beta chain) was documented in a study of blood T cell repertoires in COVID-19. For the study at large: From T cells, B-cell-depleted T cells, or PBMCs came the material, which was cDNA or gDNA.

The V gene's germline CDR1 is LNHNV and CDR2 YYDKDF (reference sequence). This CDR3 region has 15 residues. Trimming took off 1 base at V and 5 bases at J, with 11 bases between the two ends. Study processing details: Quantification of nucleated cells was approximated via reference gene primer amplification. Profiled with immunoSEQ multiplex PCR; TCRdb holds only in-frame clones, not every one. That table supplies the V and J calls and clone size; D and trimming were determined from the DNA. In the table there are 49,000 or so clones, 80% to 90% of which are singletons. This clonotype was obtained from a man between 45 and 60 years old with acute or convalescent COVID-19. The genes are TRBV15 and TRBJ2-2; D is possibly TRBD2 (6 bases). Sequenced sample: peripheral blood. This CDR3 is CATSRARDLTGELFF. The CDR3 nucleotides read TGTGCCACCAGCAGAGCACGGGACTTAACCGGGGAGCTGTTTTTT.